This T cell receptor (beta chain) was found in a study of blood T cell repertoires in COVID-19. Background on the study: Samples of COVID-19 (acute and convalescent) were obtained from the United States, Italy and Spain. Sources were T cells, B-cell-depleted T cells, or PBMCs; the material itself was cDNA or gDNA.

Two negative PCRs, clearance, or symptom resolution characterized the recovered Cohort 3 donors. Germline CDR1 reads LNHNV; CDR2 reads YYDKDF (reference sequence). This CDR3 comprises 14 residues. Trimming shortened V by 1 base and J by 7 bases, and 14 bases separated the two germline ends. The assay was immunoSEQ multiplex PCR, and TCRdb's table has in-frame clones only and misses some. The sample has 130,000 to 150,000 clones, 87% seen once; the top ten hold about 10%. The sequence derives from a man in his sixties who had recovered from COVID-19. The sequencing sample was made of PBMCs or T cells enriched from blood (not recorded which). This chain uses TRBV15 with TRBJ2-7; tentative D call: TRBD1 (5 bases). The CDR3 DNA is TGTGCCACCAGCAGAGTACAAGGGGCAGGAGAGCAGTACTTC. Amino acids: CATSRVQGAGEQYF. The full variable domain, its missing parts supplied by reference TRBV15 and TRBJ2-7, is DAMVIQNPRYQVTQFGKPVTLSCSQTLNHNVMYWYQQKSSQAPKLLFHYYDKDFNNEADTPDNFQSRRPNTSFCFLDIRSPGLGDTAMYLCATSRVQGAGEQYFGPGTRLTVT.